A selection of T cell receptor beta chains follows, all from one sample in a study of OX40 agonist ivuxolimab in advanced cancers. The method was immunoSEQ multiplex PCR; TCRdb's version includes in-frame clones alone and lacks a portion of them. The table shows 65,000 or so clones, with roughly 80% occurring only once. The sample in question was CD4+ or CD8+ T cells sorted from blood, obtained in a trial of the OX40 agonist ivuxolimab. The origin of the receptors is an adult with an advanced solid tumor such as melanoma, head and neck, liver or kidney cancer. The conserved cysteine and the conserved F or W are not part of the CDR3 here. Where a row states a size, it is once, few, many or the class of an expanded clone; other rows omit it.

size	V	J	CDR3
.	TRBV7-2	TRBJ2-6	ASSLGPTGSGANVLT
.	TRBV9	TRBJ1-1	ASSVGSSGVLNTEAF
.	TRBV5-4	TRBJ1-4	ASSGVATNEKLF
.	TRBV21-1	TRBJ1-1	ASSKGEGRGTEAF
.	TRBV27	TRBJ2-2	ASSLGSGAGELF
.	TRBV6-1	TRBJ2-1	ASSLPGQNNEQF
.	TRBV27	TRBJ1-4	ASSPGPTWGEKLF
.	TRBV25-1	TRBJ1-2	ASSTTVGHNGYT
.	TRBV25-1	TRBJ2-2	ASSPSGLTSGELF
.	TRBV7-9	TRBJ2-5	ASSLGLAGQETQY
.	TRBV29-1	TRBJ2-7	SVLGDSDEQY
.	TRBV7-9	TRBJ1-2	ASSLDSYGYT
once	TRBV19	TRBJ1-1	ASSISLAGGI
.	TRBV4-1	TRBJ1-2	ASSQVGFT
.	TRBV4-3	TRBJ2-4	ASSQVWPAGPKNIQY
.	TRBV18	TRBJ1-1	ATIQGARTEAF
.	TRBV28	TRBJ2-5	ASSFETQY
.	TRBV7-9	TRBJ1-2	ASSLGTHHTYGYT
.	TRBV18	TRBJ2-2	ASSPPTGELF
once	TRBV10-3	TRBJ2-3	AIGLASTDTQY
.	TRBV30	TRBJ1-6	AWSVDYNSPLH
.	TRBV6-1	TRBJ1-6	ASSGTGGKDSPLH
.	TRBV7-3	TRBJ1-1	ASRTKGAGTEAF
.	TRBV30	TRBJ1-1	AWTRQWGNAF
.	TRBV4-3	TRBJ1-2	ASSQDSINYGYT
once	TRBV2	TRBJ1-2	ASSEVVGAGYT
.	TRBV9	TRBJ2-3	ASSVGGGREAQY
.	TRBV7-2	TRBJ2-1	ASSLGTVSYNEQF
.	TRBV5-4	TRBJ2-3	ASSFGGDGDTQY